Shown below are 24 T cell receptor beta chains from a single sample sequenced in a study of shared clonotypes between healthy human individuals (dated by TCRdb to the early 2020s). CD8 naive samples were obtained by positive selection for CCR7 among CD45RO-negative cells, yielding a CD45RA+CCR7+ population from which TemRA cells were excluded. The receptor library was made with the immunoSEQ multiplex PCR assay. TCRdb re-hosts the immuneACCESS table, in-frame sequences only. Its copies lack some clones; in the studies checked, an unresolved V gene accounts for under half of them, and the cause for the rest is not known. Present in this sample are around 2,000,000 clones, about 95% of which were seen just once. The top ten clonotypes cover 1.2% of the sample. Sequenced sample: naive CD8+ T cells sorted from blood. In light of the paper, this sample's cell subset or site label describes: CD45RA+CCR7+. The receptors here all came from a young man in good health.

Notes on this clone: The junction differs from germline at one of its ends, possibly a read error. The chain carries TRBV10-1 and TRBJ2-7; D remains unclear. Germline V CDR1 and CDR2: WNHNN, SYGVQD (reference sequence). The length of the CDR3 is 12 residues. For the CDR3, the DNA is TGCGCCAGCATTGAGGATACCTACGAGCAGTACTTC. Residues: CASIEDTYEQYF.

V gene TRBV7-9 combines with J gene TRBJ1-4; TRBD1 aligns across 9 bases. The V gene's germline CDR1 is SEHNR and CDR2 FQNEAQ (reference sequence). J lost 3 bases, V lost 5 bases, and 10 bases had no gene match. The CDR3 has 17 amino acids. CDR3 in amino acids: CASSIWTGETSNEKLFF. The CDR3 DNA is TGTGCCAGCAGCATTTGGACAGGGGAGACTTCTAATGAAAAACTGTTTTTT.

The chain has TRBV5-6 and TRBJ1-6; D remains unclear. The CDR3 spans 13 residues. The V gene lost 0 bases and the J gene lost 6 bases, with 4 bases spanning the gap. The germline gives CDR1 SGHDT, CDR2 YYEEEE. The CDR3 region is CASSLVGNSPLHF. The DNA of the CDR3 is TGTGCCAGCAGCTTGGTCGGTAATTCACCCCTCCACTTT.

The CDR3 nucleotides read TGTGCCAGCAGCGTCGGGTCCTACTACGAGCAGTACTTC. Translated, it gives CASSVGSYYEQYF. The chain joins TRBV9 to TRBJ2-7; unclear D gene. This CDR3 spans 13 amino acids. V was trimmed by 2 bases and J by 3 bases, leaving 9 bases between them. The V gene's germline CDR1 is SGDLS and CDR2 YYNGEE.

The chain is built from TRBV4-3 and TRBJ1-1; D is unclear. Germline V gives CDR1 LGHNA, CDR2 YSLEER. The V end lost 4 bases, the J end lost 1 base, and 13 bases lay between the germline ends. This CDR3 region has 15 residues. As DNA, the CDR3 is TGCGCCAGCAGCCGGGTAATGGCCTCGAACACTGAAGCTTTCTTT. It encodes CASSRVMASNTEAFF.

In this sample, this clone turned up once. The chain has TRBV11-2 and TRBJ2-7; D gene uncertain. There are 17 residues in the CDR3. CDR1 SGHAT and CDR2 FQNNGV come from the germline V gene. The V end lost 2 bases, the J end lost 1 base, and 18 bases lay between the germline ends. DNA for the CDR3: TGTGCCAGCAGCTTAATGACCGGTAGAACTCGTTCCTACGAGCAGTACTTC. Protein product: CASSLMTGRTRSYEQYF.

V is TRBV27 and J is TRBJ1-1, with TRBD1 as a possible D gene (6 bases). The V end was cut by 7 bases, the J end by 1 base, with 16 bases between. Germline V gene data show CDR1 as MNHEY and CDR2 as SMNVEV (reference sequence). The CDR3 spans 15 residues. As DNA, the CDR3 is TGTGCCAGCACCCCTCGGGGGGCGGGGAACACTGAAGCTTTCTTT. Translated: CASTPRGAGNTEAFF.

The gene calls are TRBV28 and TRBJ2-7; possible D gene TRBD1, 5 bases. The germline V and J ends were trimmed by 5 bases and 2 bases, with 13 bases remaining between them. The CDR3 length is 14 residues. Germline CDR1 is MDHEN and CDR2 is SYDVKM. The CDR3 coding sequence is TGTGCCAGCAGTCCAACGACAGCTACCTACGAGCAGTACTTC. Amino acid sequence: CASSPTTATYEQYF.

The CDR3 is CASSLDNYEQYF. The CDR3 coding sequence is TGTGCCAGCAGCTTGGACAACTACGAGCAGTACTTC. The V and J genes are TRBV7-6 and TRBJ2-7, with D perhaps matching TRBD1 (5 bases). The CDR3 loop spans 12 amino acids. Germline CDR1 and CDR2: SGHVS and FNYEAQ. V lost 3 bases and J lost 3, with 6 bases in between.

The chain has TRBV9 and TRBJ2-7; D could derive from TRBD1 or TRBD2 (5 bases each). CDR3 size: 14 residues. From germline, CDR1 is SGDLS and CDR2 YYNGEE. Trimming left V 4 bases short and J 7 bases short, with 18 bases between. CDR3 protein: CASSPRGPEEEQYF. CDR3 coding DNA: TGTGCCAGCAGCCCGAGGGGCCCCGAGGAGGAGCAGTACTTC.

The chain couples TRBV5-4 to TRBJ1-2; D not certain. The CDR3 loop spans 16 amino acids. V was shortened by 2 bases and J by 4 bases, with 18 bases between the two germline ends. Germline values: CDR1 SGHNT, CDR2 YYREEE (reference sequence). CDR3 sequence reads: CASSFLLDGVPYGYTF. CDR3 in DNA: TGTGCCAGCAGCTTTTTATTGGATGGGGTCCCCTATGGCTACACCTTC.

This chain joins TRBV9 and TRBJ2-3, with 8 bases identical to TRBD2. The CDR3 extends over 15 amino acids. Per the germline V gene, CDR1 is SGDLS and CDR2 is YYNGEE. The V segment lost 3 bases and the J segment 5 bases; nucleotides outside the gene matches: 8. CDR3: CASSAEAGAGDTQYF. CDR3 sequence (DNA): TGTGCCAGCAGCGCTGAAGCGGGAGCAGGAGATACGCAGTATTTT.

This clone occurred once. The same CDR3 also results from other DNA sequences found in this sample. The V and J genes are TRBV27 and TRBJ2-7; the D gene could be TRBD1 or TRBD2 (5 bases each). Germline V gives CDR1 MNHEY, CDR2 SMNVEV (reference sequence). V was trimmed by 3 bases and J by 2 bases, leaving 11 bases between them. The CDR3 is 14 residues long. This CDR3 reads CASSLQGAPYEQYF. The CDR3 bases are TGTGCCAGCAGTTTGCAGGGAGCGCCCTACGAGCAGTACTTC.

V usage is TRBV6-1 and J usage is TRBJ1-2, with 7 positions matching TRBD1. In germline, CDR1 is MNHNS, CDR2 SASEGT. The CDR3 has 17 amino acids. The junction had 10 bases not matched to a gene; V was cut back by 0 bases and J by 3 bases. This chain's CDR3 is CASSEAEGTEEHYGYTF. The CDR3, as DNA: TGTGCCAGCAGTGAAGCAGAAGGGACAGAAGAGCACTATGGCTACACCTTC.

CDR3 protein: CASSYVSYSYEQYF. The DNA of the CDR3 is TGTGCCAGCAGTTACGTCAGCTACTCCTACGAGCAGTACTTC. V and J are TRBV6-6 and TRBJ2-7; D unresolved. This CDR3 spans 14 amino acids. Trimming took off 2 bases at V and 0 bases at J, with 8 bases between the two ends. Germline CDR1 MNHNY, CDR2 SVGAGI (reference sequence).

V and J are TRBV4-1 and TRBJ1-6; no clear D gene. The V and J ends lost 0 bases and 10 bases respectively, with 10 bases between them. The CDR3 contains 14 residues. CDR1 is MGHRA and CDR2 is YSYEKL in the germline V gene. The CDR3 DNA sequence: TGCGCCAGCAGCCAAGACGGGGTCATCTCACCCCTCCACTTT. Protein product: CASSQDGVISPLHF.

This chain joins TRBV6-4 and TRBJ2-5; 9 bases match TRBD1. CDR3 length equals 13 residues. Germline CDR1 reads MRHNA; CDR2 reads SNTAGT. Trimming cost V 7 bases and J 3 bases; bases outside gene matches: 3. CDR3 sequence (DNA): TGTGCCAGCAACCGACAGGGGGAAGAGACCCAGTACTTC. Translated, it gives CASNRQGEETQYF.

The V and J genes are TRBV5-6 and TRBJ2-7; perhaps TRBD2 as D (6 bases). The CDR3 runs to 14 residues. Germline lookup yields CDR1 SGHDT and CDR2 YYEEEE. Between the trimmed V and J ends, which lost 3 bases and 2 bases, there was a span of 12 bases. The CDR3 loop reads CASSSSGEAYEQYF. DNA of the CDR3: TGTGCCAGCAGCTCCTCGGGGGAAGCCTACGAGCAGTACTTC.

The J gene is TRBJ1-1, the V gene TRBV7-9; TRBD1 matches at 7 bases. The germline V gene has CDR1 SEHNR and CDR2 FQNEAQ (reference sequence). The CDR3 is 15 amino acids. Trimming removed 3 bases from V and 4 bases from J; junction bases left unmatched: 8. Written as DNA, the CDR3 is TGTGCCAGCAGCTTGCGACAGGGAACAAGCACTGAAGCTTTCTTT. Amino acid sequence: CASSLRQGTSTEAFF. The full variable domain, rest sourced from reference TRBV7-9 and TRBJ1-1, is DTGVSQNPRHKITKRGQNVTFRCDPISEHNRLYWYRQTLGQGPEFLTYFQNEAQLEKSRLLSDRFSAERPKGSFSTLEIQRTEQGDSAMYLCASSLRQGTSTEAFFGQGTRLTVV.

The J gene is TRBJ1-2, the V gene TRBV2; no firm D call. Trimming left V 0 bases short and J 4 bases short, with 18 bases between. Germline lookup yields CDR1 SNHLY and CDR2 FYNNEI. The CDR3 has 17 residues. CDR3 protein: CASSEAKGAFSSYGYTF. The CDR3 DNA reads TGTGCCAGCAGTGAAGCGAAGGGCGCCTTTTCTAGCTATGGCTACACCTTC.

The V call is TRBV5-1, the J call TRBJ2-1; D possibly corresponds to TRBD1 (6 bases). Germline lookup yields CDR1 SGHRS and CDR2 YFSETQ. V gave up 7 bases and J gave up 6 bases, with 23 bases separating them. The CDR3 covers 16 residues. DNA for the CDR3: TGCGCCAGCCGGGAAATATCCGTTCCCAGGGGCAATGAGCAGTTCTTC. It translates to CASREISVPRGNEQFF.

Only one count was recorded for this clone. The chain couples TRBV27 to TRBJ1-2, with a weak D call TRBD1 (5 bases). This CDR3 region has 14 residues. Trimming removed 5 bases from V and 4 bases from J, with 14 bases in between. Germline V gene sequence: CDR1 MNHEY, CDR2 SMNVEV (reference sequence). CDR3 in DNA: TGTGCCAGCAGTGCCTCAGGGTTTACCTATGGCTACACCTTC. This translates into CASSASGFTYGYTF.

Details on this clone: This sample includes further DNA sequences coding for the same CDR3. The chain carries TRBV27 and TRBJ2-1; tentatively, D is TRBD1 (6 bases). The CDR3 consists of 13 residues. V gave up 2 bases and J gave up 7 bases, with 9 bases separating them. The germline gives CDR1 MNHEY, CDR2 SMNVEV (reference sequence). The CDR3 loop reads CASSLGGGNEQFF. The DNA for the CDR3 is TGTGCCAGCAGTTTAGGGGGCGGGAATGAGCAGTTCTTC.

On this clone itself: Other DNA sequences in the sample encode the same CDR3. The chain couples TRBV19 to TRBJ2-7, with D hard to call. V was cut by 4 bases and J by 3 bases, with 10 bases left in between. CDR3 length: 13 amino acids. Germline lookup yields CDR1 LNHDA and CDR2 SQIVND (reference sequence). CDR3 sequence reads: CASSSRLYYEQYF. CDR3 sequence (DNA): TGTGCCAGTAGTAGCCGGCTCTACTACGAGCAGTACTTC.